Below, 25 T cell receptor beta chains from the same sample are listed, as sequenced in a study of blood T cell repertoires in COVID-19 (TCRdb year 2020). The library was built by means of the immunoSEQ multiplex PCR assay. TCRdb obtained this table from immuneACCESS and retained in-frame rearrangements with V and J assigned. These tables miss some clones; where compared with another copy, unresolved V genes account for less than half of the shortfall, and the remainder is unexplained. In this sample the table shows fewer than 250,000 clones, around 90% of which occur a single time. The biggest ten clones account for around 6% of the sample. The sequenced material came from peripheral blood. These receptors originate from a man in his 60s who had recovered from COVID-19.

The rearrangement links TRBV6-5 to TRBJ2-3; 13 nucleotides agree with TRBD2. V lost 7 bases to trimming and J lost 4 bases; unmatched junction nucleotides: 2. CDR1 is MNHEY and CDR2 is SVGAGI in the germline V gene. The CDR3 contains 14 residues. The CDR3 DNA sequence: TGTGCCAGCACGACTAGCGGGGGGTCAGATACGCAGTATTTT. Amino acids: CASTTSGGSDTQYF.

This rearrangement joins TRBV29-1 to TRBJ1-1, with TRBD1 identical over 11 bases. This CDR3 has 16 residues. Germline V gives CDR1 SQVTM, CDR2 ANQGSEA. After removal of 6 bases from V and 1 base from J, the junction contained 10 bases not matched to a gene. DNA of the CDR3: TGCAGCGTCCTAGGGACAGGGGGGGTGGCGAACACTGAAGCTTTCTTT. Translating it yields CSVLGTGGVANTEAFF.

The chain combines TRBV3-1 (or the pseudogene TRBV3-2) with TRBJ2-7, with 9 bases lining up with TRBD2. V dropped 0 bases and J dropped 5; count of bases not matched to a gene: 14. The CDR3 sequence is 18 residues long. The germline gives CDR1 LGHDT, CDR2 YNNKEL (reference sequence). The CDR3 DNA reads TGTGCCAGCAGCCAAGATCTTGTGGCTAGCGGGAAGGTCGACGAGCAGTACTTC. It yields the protein CASSQDLVASGKVDEQYF.

This rearrangement joins TRBV19 to TRBJ1-5; no reliable D call. The V and J ends lost 3 bases and 1 base respectively, with 10 bases between them. The CDR3 has 15 residues. The germline V gene encodes CDR1 LNHDA and CDR2 SQIVND (reference sequence). For the CDR3, the DNA is TGTGCCAGTAGTATCCGGACGGGGAGCAATCAGCCCCAGCATTTT. Translated, it gives CASSIRTGSNQPQHF.

The V and J genes are TRBV19 and TRBJ1-1; 12 bases align to TRBD1. The CDR3 is made up of 16 amino acids. The J segment lost 2 bases and the V segment lost 1 base, leaving 2 bases of the junction unmatched. Germline lookup yields CDR1 LNHDA and CDR2 SQIVND (reference sequence). CDR3 region: CASSIGGTGGNTEAFF. CDR3 DNA sequence: TGTGCCAGTAGTATAGGAGGGACAGGGGGCAACACTGAAGCTTTCTTT.

The chain joins TRBV4-1 to TRBJ2-3, with TRBD2 identical over 11 bases. This CDR3 spans 16 amino acids. With V trimmed by 3 bases and J by 4 bases, 6 bases remained unmatched. CDR1 is MGHRA, CDR2 YSYEKL, per germline. The chain's CDR3 is CASSHPSGGTPDTQYF. The CDR3 coding sequence is TGCGCCAGCAGCCACCCTAGCGGGGGGACCCCAGATACGCAGTATTTT.

In its sample, this clone was seen a few times. The V and J genes are TRBV2 and TRBJ1-1, with 9 nucleotides matching TRBD1. This CDR3 has 13 residues. CDR1 and CDR2 (germline): SNHLY, FYNNEI. V lost 7 bases and J lost 5; bases outside the gene matches: 5. CDR3 coding DNA: TGTGCCAGCAATCTACAGGGGGCAACTGAAGCTTTCTTT. It is translated as CASNLQGATEAFF.

The chain is built from TRBV7-9 and TRBJ1-2; 7 nucleotides agree with TRBD1. The length of the CDR3 is 15 residues. After removal of 4 bases from V and 2 bases from J, the junction contained 7 bases not matched to a gene. Per germline, CDR1 SEHNR and CDR2 FQNEAQ (reference sequence). CDR3 sequence reads: CASSSTGIQNYGYTF. For the CDR3, the DNA is TGTGCCAGCAGCTCGACAGGGATACAAAACTATGGCTACACCTTC.

This chain uses TRBV24-1 with TRBJ2-1; 7 bases line up with TRBD1. CDR1 and CDR2 (germline): KGHDR, SFDVKD. CDR3 length: 12 amino acids. Trimming at V came to 6 bases and at J to 7 bases, leaving 2 bases not matched to a gene. CDR3 in amino acids: CATSSRGNEQFF. CDR3 in DNA: TGTGCCACCAGTTCCAGGGGGAATGAGCAGTTCTTC.

The genes are TRBV6-2 or TRBV6-3 and TRBJ2-7; TRBD2 matches 9 bases. After removal of 3 bases from V and 3 bases from J, the junction contained 6 bases not matched to a gene. The CDR3 covers 15 residues. The germline V gene has CDR1 MNHEY and CDR2 SVGEGT. The CDR3 protein is CASSYPAGGFYEQYF. The CDR3 DNA sequence: TGTGCCAGCAGTTATCCAGCGGGGGGTTTCTACGAGCAGTACTTC.

V is TRBV27 and J is TRBJ2-1; D remains ambiguous. The germline gives CDR1 MNHEY, CDR2 SMNVEV (reference sequence). The CDR3 extends over 13 amino acids. With 3 bases removed from V and 5 bases from J, the gap between germline ends came to 8 bases. CDR3 coding DNA: TGTGCCAGCAGTTTTAGAGTAGACAATGAGCAGTTCTTC. Translated, it gives CASSFRVDNEQFF.

The chain is built from TRBV5-8 and TRBJ2-3; D uncertain. The germline V and J ends were trimmed by 5 bases and 2 bases, with 12 bases remaining between them. CDR1 and CDR2 from the germline V gene are SGHTS and YDEGEE. The CDR3 consists of 14 residues. CDR3: CASRRYRYTDTQYF. The CDR3 DNA reads as TGTGCCAGCAGGAGATACAGATACACAGATACGCAGTATTTT.

This chain links TRBV6-5 with TRBJ1-1; the match to TRBD1 covers 7 bases. Germline assignment: CDR1 MNHEY and CDR2 SVGAGI. V was clipped by 2 bases and J by 1 base; unmatched bases: 7. The CDR3 sequence is 16 residues long. DNA for the CDR3: TGTGCCAGCAGTTACAGGGGGCTAGGGGGGAACACTGAAGCTTTCTTT. Translated: CASSYRGLGGNTEAFF.

The rearrangement joins TRBV9 to TRBJ2-7, with 7 nucleotides matching TRBD2. V shed 1 base, J shed 4 bases, and the junction held 17 bases outside the gene matches. This CDR3 comprises 18 residues. Germline values: CDR1 SGDLS, CDR2 YYNGEE. The CDR3 sequence is CASSVRPPTKTSHYEQYF. The CDR3 DNA sequence: TGTGCCAGCAGCGTACGCCCCCCAACCAAGACTAGCCATTACGAGCAGTACTTC.

The chain has TRBV7-3 and TRBJ2-6, with a weak D call TRBD2 (6 bases). The V end was cut by 1 base, the J end by 3 bases, with 7 bases between. Per the germline V gene, CDR1 is SGHTA and CDR2 is FQGTGA. The CDR3 runs to 15 residues. The CDR3 bases are TGTGCCAGCAGCTTAAGCGGGATTGGGGCCAACGTCCTGACTTTC. It translates to CASSLSGIGANVLTF.

The chain employs TRBV18 and TRBJ2-3; D is perhaps TRBD2 (5 bases). The CDR3 length is 14 residues. With 2 bases removed from V and 2 bases from J, the gap between germline ends came to 8 bases. Germline-derived CDR1 and CDR2 are KGHSH and LQKENI. CDR3 coding DNA: TGTGCCAGCTCACCAACGGGGAACACAGATACGCAGTATTTT. This encodes CASSPTGNTDTQYF.

The CDR3 DNA follows: TGTGCCACTAGCGGGGTTTCCTACAATGAGCAGTTCTTC. Its translation is CATSGVSYNEQFF. The V gene is TRBV10-3, the J gene TRBJ2-1; TRBD2 matches 9 bases. V shed 10 bases, J shed 1 base, and the junction held 2 bases outside the gene matches. This CDR3 spans 13 amino acids. Germline CDR1 ENHRY, CDR2 SYGVKD.

The chain has TRBV2 and TRBJ2-1; 9 bases are a match to TRBD2. This CDR3 comprises 15 residues. V shed 2 bases, J shed 4 bases, and the junction held 3 bases outside the gene matches. Germline V lookup: CDR1 SNHLY, CDR2 FYNNEI. The CDR3 loop is CASSELAGKYNEQFF. Written as DNA, the CDR3 is TGTGCCAGCAGTGAACTAGCGGGGAAGTACAATGAGCAGTTCTTC.

The rearrangement links TRBV23-1 to TRBJ2-7; D gene uncertain. TRBV23-1 is flagged as an ORF with uncertain function. CDR3 size: 13 residues. The V and J ends lost 11 bases and 0 bases respectively, with 14 bases between them. CDR3 sequence reads: CAPGDCPSYEQYF. The CDR3 nucleotides are TGCGCCCCCGGAGACTGCCCCTCCTACGAGCAGTACTTC.

The genes are TRBV10-3 and TRBJ2-2; 10 nucleotides line up with TRBD1. Germline-derived CDR1 and CDR2 are ENHRY and SYGVKD. V trimming: 6 bases; J trimming: 6 bases; junction bases outside the gene matches: 7. CDR3 length: 15 amino acids. The DNA of the CDR3 is TGTGCCATCAGGGGGGGACAGGGGAAGGCCGGGGAGCTGTTTTTT. Its translation is CAIRGGQGKAGELFF.

Here the CDR3 reads CASSLPSVLNEQFF. The DNA of the CDR3 is TGCGCCAGCAGCTTGCCTAGCGTCTTAAATGAGCAGTTCTTC. The chain couples TRBV5-1 to TRBJ2-1, with D possibly being TRBD2 (6 bases). V lost 1 base and J 7 bases, leaving 12 bases between the germline ends. The CDR3 has 14 amino acids. From germline, CDR1 is SGHRS and CDR2 YFSETQ.

The chain employs TRBV28 and TRBJ1-4; D perhaps matches TRBD1 (5 bases). The germline V and J ends were trimmed by 7 bases and 4 bases, with 13 bases remaining between them. The CDR3 is 14 amino acids. CDR1 is MDHEN, CDR2 SYDVKM, per germline. The CDR3 DNA reads as TGTGCCAGCACCCAACTGGGGGGTAATGAAAAACTGTTTTTT. It is translated as CASTQLGGNEKLFF.

The V and J genes are TRBV18 and TRBJ1-1, with D unclear. The V and J ends lost 4 bases and 11 bases respectively, with 20 bases between them. The length of the CDR3 is 14 residues. Germline loops: CDR1 KGHSH, CDR2 LQKENI. The CDR3 reads CASSLAPSDTRAFF. Here the CDR3 DNA reads TGTGCCAGCTCACTGGCCCCTTCCGACACCCGGGCTTTCTTT. Supplemented by reference TRBV18 and TRBJ1-1, the full variable domain reads NAGVMQNPRHLVRRRGQEARLRCSPMKGHSHVYWYRQLPEEGLKFMVYLQKENIIDESGMPKERFSAEFPKEGPSILRIQQVVRGDSAAYFCASSLAPSDTRAFFGQGTRLTVV.

CDR3 loop: CANWGLANEKLFF. The CDR3 nucleotides are TGCGCCAACTGGGGGCTAGCTAATGAAAAACTGTTTTTT. The rearrangement links TRBV23-1 to TRBJ1-4, with a weak D call TRBD1 (6 bases). TRBV23-1 is recorded as an ORF, its role being uncertain. V lost 10 bases and J lost 3, with 12 bases in between. CDR3 size: 13 residues.

Here the CDR3 reads CASSIGLADYNEQFF. DNA for the CDR3: TGTGCCAGCAGCATCGGACTAGCGGACTACAATGAGCAGTTCTTC. This chain links TRBV7-3 with TRBJ2-1; 10 bases align to TRBD2. CDR1 is SGHTA, CDR2 FQGTGA, per germline. The CDR3 length is 15 residues. V was pared by 5 bases and J by 3 bases, with 4 bases of the junction left unmatched.